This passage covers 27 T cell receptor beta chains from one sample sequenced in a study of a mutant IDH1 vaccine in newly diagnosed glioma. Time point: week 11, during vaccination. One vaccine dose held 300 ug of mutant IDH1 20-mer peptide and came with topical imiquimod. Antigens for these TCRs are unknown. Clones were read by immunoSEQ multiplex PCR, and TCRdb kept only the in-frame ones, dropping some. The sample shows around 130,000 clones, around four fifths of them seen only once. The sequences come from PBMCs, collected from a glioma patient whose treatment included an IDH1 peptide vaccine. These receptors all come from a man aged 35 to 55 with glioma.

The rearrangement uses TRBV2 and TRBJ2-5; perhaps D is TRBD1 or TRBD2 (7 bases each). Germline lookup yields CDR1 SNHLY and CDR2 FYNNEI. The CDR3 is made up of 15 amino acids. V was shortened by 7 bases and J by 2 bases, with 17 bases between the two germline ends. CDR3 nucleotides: TGTGCCAGCACCCAGGGGGGGGGCCTACAAGAGACCCAGTACTTC. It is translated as CASTQGGGLQETQYF. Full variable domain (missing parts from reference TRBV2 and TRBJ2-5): EPEVTQTPSHQVTQMGQEVILRCVPISNHLYFYWYRQILGQKVEFLVSFYNNEISEKSEIFDDQFSVERPDGSNFTLKIRSTKLEDSAMYFCASTQGGGLQETQYFGPGTRLLVL.

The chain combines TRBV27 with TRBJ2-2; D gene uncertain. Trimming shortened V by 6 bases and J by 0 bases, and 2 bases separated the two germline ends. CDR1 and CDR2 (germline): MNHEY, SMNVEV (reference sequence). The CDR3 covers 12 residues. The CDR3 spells CASRTNTGELFF. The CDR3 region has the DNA TGTGCCAGCAGAACGAACACCGGGGAGCTGTTTTTT.

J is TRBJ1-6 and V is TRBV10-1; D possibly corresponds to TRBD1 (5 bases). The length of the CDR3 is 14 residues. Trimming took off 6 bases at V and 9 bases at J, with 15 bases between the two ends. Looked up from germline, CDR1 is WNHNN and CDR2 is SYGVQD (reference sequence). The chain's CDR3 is CASSLGTPLSPLHF. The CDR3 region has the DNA TGCGCCAGCAGCCTTGGGACCCCCCTTTCACCCCTCCACTTT.

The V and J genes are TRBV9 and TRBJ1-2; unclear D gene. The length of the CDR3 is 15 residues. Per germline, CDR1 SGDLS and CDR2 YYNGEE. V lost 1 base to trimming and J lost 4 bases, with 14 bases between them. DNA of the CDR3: TGTGCCAGCAGCGTAACCCCCCGGAGGGTCTATGGCTACACCTTC. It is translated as CASSVTPRRVYGYTF.

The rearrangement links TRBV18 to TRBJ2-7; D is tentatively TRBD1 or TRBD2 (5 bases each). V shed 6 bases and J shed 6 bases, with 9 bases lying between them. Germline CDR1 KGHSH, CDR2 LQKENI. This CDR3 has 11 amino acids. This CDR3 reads CASSTGAEQYF. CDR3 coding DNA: TGTGCCAGCTCTACCGGGGCCGAGCAGTACTTC.

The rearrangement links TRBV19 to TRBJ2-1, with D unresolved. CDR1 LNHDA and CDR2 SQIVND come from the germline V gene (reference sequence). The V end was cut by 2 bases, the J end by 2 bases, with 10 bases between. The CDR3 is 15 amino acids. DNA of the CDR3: TGTGCCAGTAGTATAACCTCCTTCACCTACAATGAGCAGTTCTTC. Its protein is CASSITSFTYNEQFF. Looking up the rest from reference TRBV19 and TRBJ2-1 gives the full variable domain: DGGITQSPKYLFRKEGQNVTLSCEQNLNHDAMYWYRQDPGQGLRLIYYSQIVNDFQKGDIAEGYSVSREKKESFPLTVTSAQKNPTAFYLCASSITSFTYNEQFFGPGTRLTVL.

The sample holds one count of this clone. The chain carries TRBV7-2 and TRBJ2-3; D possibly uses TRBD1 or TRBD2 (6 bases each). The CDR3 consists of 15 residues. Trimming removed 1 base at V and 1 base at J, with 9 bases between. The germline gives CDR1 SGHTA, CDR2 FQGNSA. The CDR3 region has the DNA TGTGCCAGCAGCTTAGACGGGGGCCGCACAGATACGCAGTATTTT. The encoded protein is CASSLDGGRTDTQYF.

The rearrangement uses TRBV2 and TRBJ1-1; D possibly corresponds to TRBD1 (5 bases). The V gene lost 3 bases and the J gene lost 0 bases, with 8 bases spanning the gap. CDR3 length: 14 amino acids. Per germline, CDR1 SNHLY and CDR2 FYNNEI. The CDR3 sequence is CASSDQGLNTEAFF. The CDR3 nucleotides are TGTGCCAGCAGTGACCAGGGATTGAACACTGAAGCTTTCTTT.

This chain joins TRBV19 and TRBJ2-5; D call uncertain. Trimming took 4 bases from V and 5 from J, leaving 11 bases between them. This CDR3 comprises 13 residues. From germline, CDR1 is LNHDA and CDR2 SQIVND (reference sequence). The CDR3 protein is CASSRALLETQYF. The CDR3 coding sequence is TGTGCCAGTAGTAGAGCCCTGTTGGAGACCCAGTACTTC.

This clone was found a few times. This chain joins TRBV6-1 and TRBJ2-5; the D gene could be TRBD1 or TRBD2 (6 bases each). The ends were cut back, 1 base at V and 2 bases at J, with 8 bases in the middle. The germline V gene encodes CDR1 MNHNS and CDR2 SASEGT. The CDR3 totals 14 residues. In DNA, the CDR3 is TGTGCCAGCAGTGAAGGGGGGGCGCAAGAGACCCAGTACTTC. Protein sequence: CASSEGGAQETQYF.

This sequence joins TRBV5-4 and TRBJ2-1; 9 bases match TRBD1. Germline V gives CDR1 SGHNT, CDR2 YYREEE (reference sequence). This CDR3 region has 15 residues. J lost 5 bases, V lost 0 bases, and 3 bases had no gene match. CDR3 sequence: CASSLGQGDHNEQFF. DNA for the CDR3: TGTGCCAGCAGCTTGGGACAGGGGGATCACAATGAGCAGTTCTTC.

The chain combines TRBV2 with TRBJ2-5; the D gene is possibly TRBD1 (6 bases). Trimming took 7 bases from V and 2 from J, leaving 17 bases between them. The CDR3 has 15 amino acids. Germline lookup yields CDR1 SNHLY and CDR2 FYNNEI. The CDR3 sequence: CASTRTPRGQETQYF. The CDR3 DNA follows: TGTGCCAGCACTCGGACCCCAAGGGGGCAAGAGACCCAGTACTTC.

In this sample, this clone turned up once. The CDR3 nucleotides read TGCGCCAGCAGCCAAGATTCAAACAGGGGCTATGGCTACACCTTC. Protein sequence: CASSQDSNRGYGYTF. This chain connects TRBV4-3 to TRBJ1-2; 7 nucleotides agree with TRBD1. The CDR3 runs 15 residues. The germline V gene encodes CDR1 LGHNA and CDR2 YSLEER. V gave up 0 bases and J gave up 4 bases; unmatched junction bases: 5.

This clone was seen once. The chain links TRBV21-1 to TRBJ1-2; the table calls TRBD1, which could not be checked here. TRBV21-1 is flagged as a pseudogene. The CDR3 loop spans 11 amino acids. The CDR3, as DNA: TGTGCCAGCAACCCCAGGGGTGGCTACACCTTC. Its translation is CASNPRGGYTF.

CDR3 amino acids: CASSITAGELFF. The CDR3, as DNA: TGTGCCAGTAGTATTACGGCCGGGGAGCTGTTTTTT. The gene calls are TRBV19 and TRBJ2-2; D remains ambiguous. This CDR3 has 12 residues. The V gene's germline CDR1 is LNHDA and CDR2 SQIVND (reference sequence). V lost 3 bases, J lost 6 bases, and 5 bases lay in between.

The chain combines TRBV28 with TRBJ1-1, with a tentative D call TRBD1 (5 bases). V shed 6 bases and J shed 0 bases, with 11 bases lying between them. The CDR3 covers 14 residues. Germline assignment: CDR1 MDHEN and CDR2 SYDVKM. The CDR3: CASSTGTVNTEAFF. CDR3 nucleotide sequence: TGTGCCAGCAGCACCGGGACGGTGAACACTGAAGCTTTCTTT.

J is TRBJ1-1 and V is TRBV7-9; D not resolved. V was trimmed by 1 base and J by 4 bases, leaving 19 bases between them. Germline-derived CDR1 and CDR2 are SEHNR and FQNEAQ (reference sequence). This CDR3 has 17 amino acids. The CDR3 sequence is CASSLEGGIRWGTEAFF. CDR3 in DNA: TGTGCCAGCAGCTTAGAAGGAGGGATCCGGTGGGGCACTGAAGCTTTCTTT. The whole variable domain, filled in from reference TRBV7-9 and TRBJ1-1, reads DTGVSQNPRHKITKRGQNVTFRCDPISEHNRLYWYRQTLGQGPEFLTYFQNEAQLEKSRLLSDRFSAERPKGSFSTLEIQRTEQGDSAMYLCASSLEGGIRWGTEAFFGQGTRLTVV.

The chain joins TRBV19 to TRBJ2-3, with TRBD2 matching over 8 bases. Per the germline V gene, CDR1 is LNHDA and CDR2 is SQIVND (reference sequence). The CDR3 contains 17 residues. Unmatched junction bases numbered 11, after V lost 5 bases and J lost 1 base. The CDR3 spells CASSHERERWGTDTQYF. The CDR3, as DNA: TGTGCCAGTAGTCATGAGCGGGAGAGGTGGGGCACAGATACGCAGTATTTT.

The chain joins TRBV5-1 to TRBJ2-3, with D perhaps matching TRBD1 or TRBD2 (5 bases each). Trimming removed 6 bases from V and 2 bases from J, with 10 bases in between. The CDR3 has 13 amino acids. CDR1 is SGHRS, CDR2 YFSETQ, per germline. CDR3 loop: CASTREYTDTQYF. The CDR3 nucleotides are TGCGCCAGCACCAGGGAGTACACAGATACGCAGTATTTT.

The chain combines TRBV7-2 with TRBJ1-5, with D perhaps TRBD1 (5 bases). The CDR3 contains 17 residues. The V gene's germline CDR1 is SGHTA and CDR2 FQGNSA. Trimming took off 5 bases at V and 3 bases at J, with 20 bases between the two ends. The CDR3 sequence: CASSVSGGRGFNQPQHF. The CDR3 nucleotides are TGTGCCAGCAGCGTCTCGGGGGGACGGGGCTTCAATCAGCCCCAGCATTTT.

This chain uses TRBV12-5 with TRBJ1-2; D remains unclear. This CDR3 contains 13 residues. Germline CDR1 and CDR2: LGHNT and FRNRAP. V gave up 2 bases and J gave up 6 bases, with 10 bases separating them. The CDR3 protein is CASGLWERDGYTF. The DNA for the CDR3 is TGTGCTAGTGGTTTGTGGGAGAGGGATGGCTACACCTTC.

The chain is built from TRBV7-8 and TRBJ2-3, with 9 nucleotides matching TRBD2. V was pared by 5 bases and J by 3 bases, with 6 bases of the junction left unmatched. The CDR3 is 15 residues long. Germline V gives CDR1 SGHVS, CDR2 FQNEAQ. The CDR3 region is CASSQRAGGTDTQYF. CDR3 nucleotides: TGTGCCAGCAGCCAGCGGGCGGGGGGGACAGATACGCAGTATTTT.

The DNA for the CDR3 is TGTGCCAGCAGTTCGACTAGCGGGAGGCTCCAAGAGACCCAGTACTTC. Its translation: CASSSTSGRLQETQYF. This chain links TRBV28 with TRBJ2-5; 13 bases agree with TRBD2. This CDR3 is 16 amino acids long. CDR1 MDHEN and CDR2 SYDVKM come from the germline V gene. V dropped 4 bases and J dropped 1; count of bases not matched to a gene: 3.

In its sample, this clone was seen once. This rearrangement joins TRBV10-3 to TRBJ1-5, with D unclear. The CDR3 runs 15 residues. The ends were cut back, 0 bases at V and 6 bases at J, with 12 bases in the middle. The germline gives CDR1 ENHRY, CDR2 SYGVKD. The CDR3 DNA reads TGTGCCATCAGTGAGTCGATCGGGCTACGTCAGCCCCAGCATTTT. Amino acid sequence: CAISESIGLRQPQHF.

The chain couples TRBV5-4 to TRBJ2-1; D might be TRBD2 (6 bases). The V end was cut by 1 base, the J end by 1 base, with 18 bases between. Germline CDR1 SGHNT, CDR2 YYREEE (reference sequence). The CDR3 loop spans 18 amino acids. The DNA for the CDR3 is TGTGCCAGCAGCTTGAGGGACTCGAACCTTCTTTCCTACAATGAGCAGTTCTTC. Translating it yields CASSLRDSNLLSYNEQFF.

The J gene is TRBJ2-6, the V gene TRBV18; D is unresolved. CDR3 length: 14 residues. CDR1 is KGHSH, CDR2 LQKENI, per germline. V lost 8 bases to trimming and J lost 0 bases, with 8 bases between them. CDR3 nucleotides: TGTGCCAGCCACACCCTCTCTGGGGCCAACGTCCTGACTTTC. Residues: CASHTLSGANVLTF.

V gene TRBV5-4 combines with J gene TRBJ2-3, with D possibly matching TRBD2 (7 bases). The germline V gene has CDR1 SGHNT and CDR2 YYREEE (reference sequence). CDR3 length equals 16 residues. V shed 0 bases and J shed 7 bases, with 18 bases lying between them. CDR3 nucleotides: TGTGCCAGCAGCTTGGGACGGGGGGCCCCCGTTAATACGCAGTATTTT. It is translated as CASSLGRGAPVNTQYF.